In its sample, the clone carrying this T cell receptor beta chain was seen a few times. The antigen remains undetermined. The CDR3 has 18 amino acids. Trimming cost V 1 base and J 0 bases, with 19 bases left between them. Germline V gene lookup returns CDR1 SGHTA and CDR2 FQGNSA. Primed by a sample-barcoded 5' primer and a J-beta primer mix, a second PCR proceeded for 7 to 11 cycles. MiXCR, run by TCRdb on the 5' RACE reads, gives a single entry per CDR3 protein. The data contain 600,000 or so distinct CDR3 sequences, under 25% of them singletons. The sample belongs to a study of blood T cells in healthy people across ages. Study-level findings and limits: TCR beta diversity, measured per million T cells, fell in a roughly linear way with age.

All donors came from Russia, were Caucasian and healthy, and spanned ages roughly 6 to 95. Each sample gave at least 7 million isolated PBMCs. This TCR was recovered from a man between 65 and 79 years old in good health. The rearrangement uses TRBV7-2 and TRBJ2-7; D is possibly TRBD1 or TRBD2 (6 bases each). The material sequenced was blood. CDR3 amino acids: CASSLGGARRAVSYEQYF. The CDR3 nucleotides read TGTGCCAGCAGCTTAGGGGGGGCGAGGCGAGCGGTCTCCTACGAGCAGTACTTC. The complete variable domain, with remaining parts taken from reference TRBV7-2 and TRBJ2-7, reads GAGVSQSPSNKVTEKGKDVELRCDPISGHTALYWYRQSLGQGLEFLIYFQGNSAPDKSGLPSDRFSAERTGGSVSTLTIQRTQQEDSAVYLCASSLGGARRAVSYEQYFGPGTRLTVT.